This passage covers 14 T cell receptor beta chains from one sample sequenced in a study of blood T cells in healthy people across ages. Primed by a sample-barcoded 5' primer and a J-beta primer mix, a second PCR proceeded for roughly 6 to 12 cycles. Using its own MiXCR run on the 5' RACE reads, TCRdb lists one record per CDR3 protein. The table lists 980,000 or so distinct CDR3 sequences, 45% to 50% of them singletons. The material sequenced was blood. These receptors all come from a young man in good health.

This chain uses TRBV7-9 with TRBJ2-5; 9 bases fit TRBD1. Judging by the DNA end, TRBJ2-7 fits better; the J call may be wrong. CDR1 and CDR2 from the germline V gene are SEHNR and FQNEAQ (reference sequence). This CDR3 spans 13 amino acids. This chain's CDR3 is CASGDRGRYEQYF. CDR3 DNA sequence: TGTGCCAGCGGCGACAGGGGGAGGTACGAGCAGTACTTC.

The CDR3 spells CASSFQSSTDTQYF. The DNA of the CDR3 is TGCGCCAGCAGCTTCCAGAGTAGCACAGATACGCAGTATTTT. The V gene is TRBV5-1, the J gene TRBJ2-3, with D uncertain. The CDR3 loop spans 14 amino acids. Germline values: CDR1 SGHRS, CDR2 YFSETQ. Trimming stripped 2 bases from V and 0 bases from J, with 7 bases between.

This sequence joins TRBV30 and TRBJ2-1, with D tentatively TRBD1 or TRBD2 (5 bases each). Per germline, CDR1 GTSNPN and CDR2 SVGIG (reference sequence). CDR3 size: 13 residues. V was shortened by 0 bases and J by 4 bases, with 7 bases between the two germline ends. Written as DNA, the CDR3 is TGTGCCTGGAGTGTTGGGGGATACAATGAGCAGTTCTTC. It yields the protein CAWSVGGYNEQFF.

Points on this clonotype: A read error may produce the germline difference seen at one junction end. The CDR3 loop reads CARSFRGTGYEQYF. CDR3 DNA: TGTGCCCGCAGTTTTCGGGGAACTGGCTACGAGCAGTACTTC. The chain recombines TRBV27 with TRBJ2-7; D is perhaps TRBD2 (5 bases). The V gene's germline CDR1 is MNHEY and CDR2 SMNVEV (reference sequence). The CDR3 sequence is 14 residues long.

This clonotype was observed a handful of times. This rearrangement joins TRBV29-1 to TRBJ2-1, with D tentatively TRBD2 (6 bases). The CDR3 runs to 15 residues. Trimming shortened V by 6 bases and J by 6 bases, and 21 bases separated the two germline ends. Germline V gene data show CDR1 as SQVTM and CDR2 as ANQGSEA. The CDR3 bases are TGCAGCGTGGCGGGATTGATGGAAGGCGGCAATGAGCAGTTCTTC. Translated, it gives CSVAGLMEGGNEQFF.

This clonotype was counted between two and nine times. As DNA, the CDR3 is TGTGCCAGCAGCCAAGATACTGCAGGGGGTTATTCACCCCTCCACTTT. Amino acids: CASSQDTAGGYSPLHF. The chain recombines TRBV4-2 with TRBJ1-6; 7 bases map to TRBD1. V lost 0 bases, J lost 8 bases, and 7 bases stayed unmatched. The CDR3 loop spans 16 amino acids. CDR1 and CDR2 from the germline V gene are LGHNA and YNFKEQ.

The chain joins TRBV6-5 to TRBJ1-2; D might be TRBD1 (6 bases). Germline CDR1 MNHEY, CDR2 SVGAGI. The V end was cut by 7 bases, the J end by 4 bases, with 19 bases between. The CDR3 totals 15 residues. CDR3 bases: TGTGCCAGCACTTCACGTGGGAACAGGGTCTATGGCTACACCTTC. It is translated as CASTSRGNRVYGYTF.

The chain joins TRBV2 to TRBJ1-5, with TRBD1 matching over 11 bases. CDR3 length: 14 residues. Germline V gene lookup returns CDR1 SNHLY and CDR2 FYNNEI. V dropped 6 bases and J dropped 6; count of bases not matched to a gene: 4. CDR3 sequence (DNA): TGTGCCAGCAGCGGGACAGGGGGTACTCAGCCCCAGCATTTT. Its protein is CASSGTGGTQPQHF. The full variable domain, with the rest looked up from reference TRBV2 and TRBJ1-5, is EPEVTQTPSHQVTQMGQEVILRCVPISNHLYFYWYRQILGQKVEFLVSFYNNEISEKSEIFDDQFSVERPDGSNFTLKIRSTKLEDSAMYFCASSGTGGTQPQHFGDGTRLSIL.

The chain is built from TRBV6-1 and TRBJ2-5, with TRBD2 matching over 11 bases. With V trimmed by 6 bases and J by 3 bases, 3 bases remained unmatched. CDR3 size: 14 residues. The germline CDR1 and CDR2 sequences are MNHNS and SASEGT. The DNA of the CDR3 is TGTGCCAGCAGGGGACTAGCGGCCGAAGAGACCCAGTACTTC. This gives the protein CASRGLAAEETQYF.

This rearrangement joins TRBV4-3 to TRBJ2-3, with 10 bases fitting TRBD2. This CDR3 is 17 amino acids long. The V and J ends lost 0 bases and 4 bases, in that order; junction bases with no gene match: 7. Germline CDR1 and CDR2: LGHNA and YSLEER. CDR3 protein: CASSQEGQRGGADTQYF. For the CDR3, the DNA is TGCGCCAGCAGCCAAGAGGGCCAGCGGGGGGGCGCAGATACGCAGTATTTT.

The CDR3 sequence: CASGTAYNEQFF. For the CDR3, the DNA is TGTGCCAGCGGGACAGCTTACAATGAGCAGTTCTTC. The chain recombines TRBV6-5 with TRBJ2-1; TRBD1 agrees at 7 bases. This CDR3 is 12 amino acids long. The ends lost 8 bases at V and 4 bases at J; junction bases unmatched: 2. Per germline, CDR1 MNHEY and CDR2 SVGAGI.

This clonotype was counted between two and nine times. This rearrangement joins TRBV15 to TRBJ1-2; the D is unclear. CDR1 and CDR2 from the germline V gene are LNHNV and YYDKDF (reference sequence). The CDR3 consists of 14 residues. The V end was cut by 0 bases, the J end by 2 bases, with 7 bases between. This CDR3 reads CATSREGGNYGYTF. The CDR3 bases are TGTGCCACCAGCAGAGAGGGCGGGAACTATGGCTACACCTTC.

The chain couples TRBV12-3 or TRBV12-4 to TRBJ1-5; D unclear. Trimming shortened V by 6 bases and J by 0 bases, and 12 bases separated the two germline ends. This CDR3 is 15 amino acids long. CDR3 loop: CASSSQHNSNQPQHF. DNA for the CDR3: TGTGCCAGCAGCTCACAGCACAATAGCAATCAGCCCCAGCATTTT.

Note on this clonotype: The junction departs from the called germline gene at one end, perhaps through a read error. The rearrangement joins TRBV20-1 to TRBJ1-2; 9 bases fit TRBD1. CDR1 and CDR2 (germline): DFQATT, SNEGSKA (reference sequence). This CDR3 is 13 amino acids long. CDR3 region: CGAREGQGFGYTF. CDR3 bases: TGCGGTGCTAGAGAGGGACAGGGATTTGGCTACACCTTC.